This T cell receptor beta chain was obtained from a study of blood T cell repertoires in COVID-19. Original analysis: Using reference gene primer amplification, nucleated cell counts were estimated. Assay used: immunoSEQ multiplex PCR; TCRdb lists only in-frame clones, some missing. The V and J calls and clone size come from that table; D and trimming were worked out from the DNA. The data hold 130,000 to 150,000 clones, with approximately 91% observed a single time. CDR1 ENHRY and CDR2 SYGVKD come from the germline V gene. Germline trimming cut 2 bases from V and 5 bases from J; bases unmatched to any gene: 9. The CDR3 runs to 15 residues.

The TCR originated in a man in his fifties or sixties with active or convalescent COVID-19. The V call is TRBV10-3, the J call TRBJ2-7; TRBD1 aligns across 7 bases. Material for sequencing was peripheral blood. The CDR3 loop is CAISEKRQGADEQYF. In DNA form, the CDR3 reads TGTGCCATCAGTGAGAAGAGACAGGGTGCCGACGAGCAGTACTTC.